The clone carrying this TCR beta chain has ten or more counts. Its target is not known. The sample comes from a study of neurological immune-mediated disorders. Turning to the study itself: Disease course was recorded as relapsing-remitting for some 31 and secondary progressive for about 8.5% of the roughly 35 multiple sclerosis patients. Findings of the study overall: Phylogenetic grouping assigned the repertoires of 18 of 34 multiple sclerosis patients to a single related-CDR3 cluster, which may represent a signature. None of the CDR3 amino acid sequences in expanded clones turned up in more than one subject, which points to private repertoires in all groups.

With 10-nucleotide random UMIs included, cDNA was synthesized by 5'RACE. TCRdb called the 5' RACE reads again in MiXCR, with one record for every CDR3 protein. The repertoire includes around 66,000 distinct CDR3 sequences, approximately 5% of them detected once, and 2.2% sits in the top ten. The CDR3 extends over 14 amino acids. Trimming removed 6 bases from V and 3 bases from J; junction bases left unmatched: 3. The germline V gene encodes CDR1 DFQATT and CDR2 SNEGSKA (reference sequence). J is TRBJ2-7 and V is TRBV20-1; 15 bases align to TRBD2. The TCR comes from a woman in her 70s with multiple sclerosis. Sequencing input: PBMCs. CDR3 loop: CSAPGLAGGYEQYF. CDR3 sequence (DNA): TGCAGTGCGCCGGGACTAGCGGGGGGCTACGAGCAGTACTTC.